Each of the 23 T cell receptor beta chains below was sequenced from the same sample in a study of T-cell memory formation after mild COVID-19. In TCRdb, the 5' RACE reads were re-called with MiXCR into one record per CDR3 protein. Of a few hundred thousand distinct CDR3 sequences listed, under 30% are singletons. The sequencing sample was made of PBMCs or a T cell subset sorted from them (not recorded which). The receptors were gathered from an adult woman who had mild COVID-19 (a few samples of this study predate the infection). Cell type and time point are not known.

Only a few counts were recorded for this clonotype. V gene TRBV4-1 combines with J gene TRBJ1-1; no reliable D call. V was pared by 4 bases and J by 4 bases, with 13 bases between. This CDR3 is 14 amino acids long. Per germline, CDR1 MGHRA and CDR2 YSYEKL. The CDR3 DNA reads TGCGCCAGCAGCCCTCAGGTTGGGGTCACTGAAGCTTTCTTT. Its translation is CASSPQVGVTEAFF.

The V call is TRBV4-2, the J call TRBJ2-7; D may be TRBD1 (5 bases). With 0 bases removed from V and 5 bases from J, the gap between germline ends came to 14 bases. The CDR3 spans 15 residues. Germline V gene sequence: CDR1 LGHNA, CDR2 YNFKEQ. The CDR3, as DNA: TGTGCCAGCAGCCAAGATTTACGGCAGGGCAACGAGCAGTACTTC. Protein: CASSQDLRQGNEQYF.

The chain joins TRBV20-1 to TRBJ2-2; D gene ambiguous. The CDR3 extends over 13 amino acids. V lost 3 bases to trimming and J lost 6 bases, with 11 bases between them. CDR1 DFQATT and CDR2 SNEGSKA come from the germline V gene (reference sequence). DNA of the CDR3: TGCAGTGCTAGTGGATATGAGGCCGGGGAGCTGTTTTTT. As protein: CSASGYEAGELFF.

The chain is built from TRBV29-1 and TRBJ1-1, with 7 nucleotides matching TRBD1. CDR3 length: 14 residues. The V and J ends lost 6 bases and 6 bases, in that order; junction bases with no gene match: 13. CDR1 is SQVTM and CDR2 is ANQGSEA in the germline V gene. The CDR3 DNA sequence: TGCAGCGTGAGAATACAGGGGATTAAGGCTGAAGCTTTCTTT. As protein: CSVRIQGIKAEAFF.

The CDR3: CASSTGGSQETQYF. CDR3 nucleotides: TGTGCCAGCAGCACGGGAGGCAGTCAAGAGACCCAGTACTTC. This rearrangement joins TRBV7-3 to TRBJ2-5; 7 nucleotides align to TRBD2. CDR1 is SGHTA and CDR2 is FQGTGA in the germline V gene. J gave up 2 bases and V 5 bases, and 5 bases lay outside the gene matches. The CDR3 is 14 amino acids.

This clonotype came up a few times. The CDR3 here is CASSLAGQGPSYNEQFF. The CDR3 DNA follows: TGCGCCAGCAGCTTGGCGGGGCAGGGGCCCTCCTACAATGAGCAGTTCTTC. The V gene is TRBV5-1, the J gene TRBJ2-1, with TRBD1 as a possible D gene (6 bases). In germline, CDR1 is SGHRS, CDR2 YFSETQ. Trimming shortened V by 0 bases and J by 0 bases, and 13 bases separated the two germline ends. The CDR3 totals 17 residues.

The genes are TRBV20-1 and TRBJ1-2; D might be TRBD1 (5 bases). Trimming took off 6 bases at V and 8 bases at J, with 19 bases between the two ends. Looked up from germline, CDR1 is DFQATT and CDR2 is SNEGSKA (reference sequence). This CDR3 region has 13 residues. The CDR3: CSATGTVRKGYTF. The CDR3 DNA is TGCAGTGCCACTGGGACCGTGCGGAAAGGCTACACCTTC.

For the CDR3, the DNA is TGTGCCACCAGTGATGGGCCCGCGCGGCCCCAGCATTTT. Its translation: CATSDGPARPQHF. The genes are TRBV24-1 and TRBJ1-5; D gene uncertain. There are 13 residues in the CDR3. CDR1 is KGHDR and CDR2 is SFDVKD in the germline V gene. The V and J ends lost 3 bases and 9 bases respectively, with 11 bases between them.

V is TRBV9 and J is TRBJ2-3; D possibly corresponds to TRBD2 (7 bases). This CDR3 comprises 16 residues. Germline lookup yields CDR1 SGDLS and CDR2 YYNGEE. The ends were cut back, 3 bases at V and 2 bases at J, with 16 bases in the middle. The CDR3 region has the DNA TGTGCCAGCAGCGAGAAGGCGGGGGCCTTCACAGATACGCAGTATTTT. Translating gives CASSEKAGAFTDTQYF. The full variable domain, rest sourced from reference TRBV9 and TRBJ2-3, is DSGVTQTPKHLITATGQRVTLRCSPRSGDLSVYWYQQSLDQGLQFLIQYYNGEERAKGNILERFSAQQFPDLHSELNLSSLELGDSALYFCASSEKAGAFTDTQYFGPGTRLTVL.

As DNA, the CDR3 is TGTGCCAGCAGTACCTGGACTAGCGTCCACGAGCAGTACTTC. The encoded protein is CASSTWTSVHEQYF. The chain is built from TRBV12-3 or TRBV12-4 and TRBJ2-7; 9 nucleotides align to TRBD2. The length of the CDR3 is 14 residues. The V and J ends lost 5 bases and 5 bases, in that order; junction bases with no gene match: 7.

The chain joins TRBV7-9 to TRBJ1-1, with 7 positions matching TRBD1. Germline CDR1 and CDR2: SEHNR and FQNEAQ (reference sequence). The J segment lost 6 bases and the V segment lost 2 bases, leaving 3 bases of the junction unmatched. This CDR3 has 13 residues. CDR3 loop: CASSLQGEPEAFF. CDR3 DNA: TGTGCCAGCAGCTTACAGGGGGAACCTGAAGCTTTCTTT.

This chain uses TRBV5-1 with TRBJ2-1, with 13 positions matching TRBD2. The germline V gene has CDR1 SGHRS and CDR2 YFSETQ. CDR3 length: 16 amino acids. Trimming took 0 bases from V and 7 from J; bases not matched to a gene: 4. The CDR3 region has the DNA TGCGCCAGCAGCTTGGGGTGGGGACTAGCGGGAAATGAGCAGTTCTTC. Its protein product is CASSLGWGLAGNEQFF. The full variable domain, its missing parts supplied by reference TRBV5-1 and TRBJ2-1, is KAGVTQTPRYLIKTRGQQVTLSCSPISGHRSVSWYQQTPGQGLQFLFEYFSETQRNKGNFPGRFSGRQFSNSRSEMNVSTLELGDSALYLCASSLGWGLAGNEQFFGPGTRLTVL.

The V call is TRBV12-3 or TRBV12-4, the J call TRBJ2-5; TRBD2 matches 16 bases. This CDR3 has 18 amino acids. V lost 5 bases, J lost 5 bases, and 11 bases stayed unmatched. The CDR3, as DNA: TGTGCCAGCAGTCGGGGGACTAGCGGGAGGGCCGGAGGGGAGACCCAGTACTTC. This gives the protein CASSRGTSGRAGGETQYF.

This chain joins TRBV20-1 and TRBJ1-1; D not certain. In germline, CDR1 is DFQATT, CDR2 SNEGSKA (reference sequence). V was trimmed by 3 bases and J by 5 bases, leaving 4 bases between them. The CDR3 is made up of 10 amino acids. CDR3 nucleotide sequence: TGCAGTGCTAGTCTTACTGAAGCTTTCTTT. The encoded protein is CSASLTEAFF.

The CDR3 DNA follows: TGCGCCAGCAGGGGGGCTAGGGTCATGAACACTGAAGCTTTCTTT. It is translated as CASRGARVMNTEAFF. V gene TRBV5-1 combines with J gene TRBJ1-1; D is possibly TRBD1 (6 bases). The CDR3 totals 15 residues. Germline values: CDR1 SGHRS, CDR2 YFSETQ. Trimming removed 5 bases from V and 0 bases from J, with 14 bases in between.

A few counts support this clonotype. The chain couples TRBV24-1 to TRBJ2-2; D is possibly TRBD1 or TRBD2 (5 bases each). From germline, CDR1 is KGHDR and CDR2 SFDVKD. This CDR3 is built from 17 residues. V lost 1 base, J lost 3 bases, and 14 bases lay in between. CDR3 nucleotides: TGTGCCACCAGTGATTTTGCAGGGAGTGGTGACACCGGGGAGCTGTTTTTT. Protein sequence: CATSDFAGSGDTGELFF.

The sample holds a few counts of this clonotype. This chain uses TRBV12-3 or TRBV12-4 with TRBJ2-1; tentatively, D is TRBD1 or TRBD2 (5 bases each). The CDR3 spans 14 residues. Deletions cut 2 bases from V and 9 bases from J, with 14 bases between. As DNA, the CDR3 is TGTGCCAGCAGTTTATCGGCAGGGACCGGTGAGCAGTTCTTC. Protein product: CASSLSAGTGEQFF.

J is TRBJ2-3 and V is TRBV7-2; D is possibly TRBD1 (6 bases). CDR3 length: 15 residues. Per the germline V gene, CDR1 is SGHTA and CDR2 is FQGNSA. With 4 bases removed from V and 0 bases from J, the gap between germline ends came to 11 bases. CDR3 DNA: TGTGCCAGCAGCTCCGGACAGAGTAGCACAGATACGCAGTATTTT. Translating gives CASSSGQSSTDTQYF.

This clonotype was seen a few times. The CDR3 sequence is CASSITSDSISYNEQFF. The CDR3 DNA is TGTGCCAGTAGTATCACTTCGGACAGTATATCCTACAATGAGCAGTTCTTC. This chain joins TRBV19 and TRBJ2-1; possible D gene TRBD1, 6 bases. The V gene's germline CDR1 is LNHDA and CDR2 SQIVND (reference sequence). CDR3 length: 17 amino acids. Trimming stripped 3 bases from V and 1 base from J, with 16 bases between.

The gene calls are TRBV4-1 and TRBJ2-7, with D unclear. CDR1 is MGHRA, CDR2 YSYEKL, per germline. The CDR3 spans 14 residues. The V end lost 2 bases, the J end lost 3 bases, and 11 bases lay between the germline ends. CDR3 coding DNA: TGCGCCAGCAGCCAATTATCGACGGGCTACGAGCAGTACTTC. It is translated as CASSQLSTGYEQYF.

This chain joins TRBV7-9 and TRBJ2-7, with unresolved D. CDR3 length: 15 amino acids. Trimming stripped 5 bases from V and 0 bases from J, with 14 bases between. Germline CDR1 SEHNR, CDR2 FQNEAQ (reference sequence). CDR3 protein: CASSPPDARSYEQYF. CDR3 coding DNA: TGTGCCAGCAGCCCTCCGGACGCCCGCTCCTACGAGCAGTACTTC.

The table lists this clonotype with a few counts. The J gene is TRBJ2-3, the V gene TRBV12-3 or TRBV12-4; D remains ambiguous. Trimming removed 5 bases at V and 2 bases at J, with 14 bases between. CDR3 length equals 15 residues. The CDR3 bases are TGTGCCAGCAGTGCAACGGGTCCCACCACAGATACGCAGTATTTT. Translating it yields CASSATGPTTDTQYF.

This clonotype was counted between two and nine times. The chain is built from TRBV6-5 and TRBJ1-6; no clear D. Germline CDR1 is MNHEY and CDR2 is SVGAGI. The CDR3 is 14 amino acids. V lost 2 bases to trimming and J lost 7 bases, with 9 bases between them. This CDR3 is CASSYRPVNSPLHF. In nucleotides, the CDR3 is TGTGCCAGCAGTTACCGGCCAGTGAATTCACCCCTCCACTTT.